Here is one T cell receptor beta chain with its context. What it recognizes is unknown. Deletions cut 2 bases from V and 3 bases from J, with 8 bases between. This CDR3 spans 13 amino acids. CDR1 and CDR2 (germline): MNHEY, SMNVEV (reference sequence). PCR primers comprised 60 Vbeta and 13 Jbeta primers. Assay used: immunoSEQ multiplex PCR; TCRdb lists only in-frame clones, some missing. The table records about 190,000 clones, approximately 70% of them present only once. This sample stems from a study of cytomegalovirus exposure and HLA in healthy donors. Study-level information: Earlier sequencing of about 179 million T cells yielded nearly 120 million unique TCR beta sequences. Study conclusions and caveats: There was a cluster of highly shared sequence variants that was likely a sequencing artifact. Further analysis, carried out later, found HLA-associated TCR beta chains more clonally expanded than equally common other chains.

There were likely unrecorded immune exposures, though donors were nominally healthy when sampled. The chain recombines TRBV27 with TRBJ2-7; D may be TRBD1 (5 bases). Sequenced: PBMCs. This clonotype was obtained from a woman between 25 and 40 years old in good health and CMV-seropositive. CDR3 loop: CASSLRGSYEQYF. CDR3 nucleotide sequence: TGTGCCAGCAGTTTAAGGGGCAGCTACGAGCAGTACTTC.